Presented here are 13 T cell receptor beta chains from one specimen sequenced in a study of CD8 T cells in ankylosing spondylitis. Using its own MiXCR run on the 5' RACE reads, TCRdb lists one record per CDR3 protein. The sample includes around 300,000 distinct CDR3 sequences, roughly 11% of them seen just once. Input material: blood, either unsorted or a sorted T cell fraction (not recorded which). The receptors shown here come from a female donor with ankylosing spondylitis or in good health (not recorded which).

With regard to this clonotype: This may be a read error: a much more frequent sequence differs by one nucleotide. The CDR3 carries no conserved terminal phenylalanine or tryptophan, so it likely arises from a read error. The chain couples TRBV20-1 to TRBJ2-2, with D possibly matching TRBD2 (6 bases). Germline lookup yields CDR1 DFQATT and CDR2 SNEGSKA (reference sequence). The CDR3 runs to 12 residues. Trimming removed 3 bases from V and 6 bases from J, with 8 bases in between. The CDR3 sequence is CSARTRAGELFL. DNA for the CDR3: TGCAGTGCTAGGACTAGGGCCGGGGAGCTGTTTCTT.

This clonotype was seen a handful of times. This chain uses TRBV5-1 with TRBJ2-5; 10 nucleotides align to TRBD1. CDR3 size: 13 residues. Trimming at V came to 3 bases and at J to 5 bases, leaving 1 base not matched to a gene. Germline assignment: CDR1 SGHRS and CDR2 YFSETQ. The CDR3 coding sequence is TGCGCCAGCAGCTGGGGACAGGGGGAGACCCAGTACTTC. Translation gives CASSWGQGETQYF. The full variable domain, rest sourced from reference TRBV5-1 and TRBJ2-5, is KAGVTQTPRYLIKTRGQQVTLSCSPISGHRSVSWYQQTPGQGLQFLFEYFSETQRNKGNFPGRFSGRQFSNSRSEMNVSTLELGDSALYLCASSWGQGETQYFGPGTRLLVL.

The table lists this clonotype with a count of one. The chain joins TRBV6-5 to TRBJ2-6; 8 bases line up with TRBD1. The CDR3 runs to 17 residues. J lost 3 bases, V lost 6 bases, and 10 bases had no gene match. Germline V gene data show CDR1 as MNHEY and CDR2 as SVGAGI. The CDR3 sequence: CASRLLRQGHGANVLTF. CDR3 nucleotide sequence: TGTGCCAGCAGGTTACTACGACAGGGGCATGGGGCCAACGTCCTGACTTTC.

This clonotype was picked up many times. The chain employs TRBV6-6 and TRBJ2-3; TRBD1 agrees at 9 bases. CDR3 length equals 13 residues. After removal of 4 bases from V and 7 bases from J, the junction contained 3 bases not matched to a gene. Germline V gives CDR1 MNHNY, CDR2 SVGAGI (reference sequence). CDR3 region: CASSSTGGNTQYF. The CDR3 region has the DNA TGTGCCAGCAGTTCGACAGGGGGAAATACGCAGTATTTT.

This clonotype was recorded many times. The rearrangement joins TRBV5-1 to TRBJ2-7; D gene unclear. The CDR3 is 14 amino acids. The germline V and J ends were trimmed by 2 bases and 3 bases, with 12 bases remaining between them. The germline V gene encodes CDR1 SGHRS and CDR2 YFSETQ. The CDR3 sequence is CASSLSWRDYEQYF. The CDR3 DNA is TGCGCCAGCAGCTTATCATGGCGAGACTACGAGCAGTACTTC.

This clonotype has a handful of counts. The CDR3 here is CASSPRGPLRETQYF. Here the CDR3 DNA reads TGTGCCAGTAGTCCCCGAGGACCACTTCGCGAGACCCAGTACTTC. This sequence joins TRBV19 and TRBJ2-5; no clear D gene. The CDR3 is made up of 15 amino acids. The germline V and J ends were trimmed by 5 bases and 5 bases, with 18 bases remaining between them. Germline CDR1 LNHDA, CDR2 SQIVND (reference sequence).

This clonotype was seen repeatedly, ten times or more. The CDR3 DNA is TGTGCCAGCAGCTTGGCCGACGATCTCCCCCGGGCCTACGAGCAGTACTTC. It specifies CASSLADDLPRAYEQYF. The chain carries TRBV5-6 and TRBJ2-7; D is uncertain. Per germline, CDR1 SGHDT and CDR2 YYEEEE. The CDR3 runs 17 residues. The V gene lost 0 bases and the J gene lost 2 bases, with 18 bases spanning the gap.

The rearrangement joins TRBV28 to TRBJ2-1; perhaps TRBD2 as D (5 bases). This CDR3 is built from 12 residues. The V end lost 8 bases, the J end lost 4 bases, and 9 bases lay between the germline ends. Germline V gene data show CDR1 as MDHEN and CDR2 as SYDVKM. CDR3 sequence: CASRERYNEQFF. CDR3 coding DNA: TGTGCCAGCCGGGAAAGATACAATGAGCAGTTCTTC.

This clonotype was seen ten or more times. This chain links TRBV5-1 with TRBJ2-2; 8 bases are a match to TRBD1. The V gene's germline CDR1 is SGHRS and CDR2 YFSETQ. The V and J ends lost 1 base and 3 bases, in that order; junction bases with no gene match: 2. There are 15 residues in the CDR3. Here the CDR3 reads CASSLTGGDTGELFF. CDR3 nucleotide sequence: TGCGCCAGCAGCTTGACAGGGGGTGACACCGGGGAGCTGTTTTTT.

This clonotype was counted at least ten times. The chain combines TRBV12-3 or TRBV12-4 with TRBJ2-7; no clear D. The CDR3 spans 12 residues. Trimming shortened V by 3 bases and J by 7 bases, and 10 bases separated the two germline ends. The CDR3 reads CASSFAPAEQYF. DNA of the CDR3: TGTGCCAGCAGTTTCGCCCCGGCGGAGCAGTACTTC.

This clonotype was detected many times. The chain couples TRBV12-3 or TRBV12-4 to TRBJ2-5, with D possibly matching TRBD1 (5 bases). Trimming pared 2 bases from V and 3 bases from J, leaving 7 bases between. This CDR3 comprises 13 residues. CDR3 protein: CASSLYRKETQYF. Here the CDR3 DNA reads TGTGCCAGCAGTTTATACAGGAAAGAGACCCAGTACTTC.

This clonotype appeared many times. The chain combines TRBV5-1 with TRBJ2-5; 7 positions agree with TRBD1. The CDR3 is 14 residues long. Germline V CDR1 and CDR2: SGHRS, YFSETQ. V lost 4 bases to trimming and J lost 3 bases; unmatched junction nucleotides: 6. Here the CDR3 DNA reads TGCGCCAGCAGCCCTCGACAGGGCAAAGAGACCCAGTACTTC. Translated, it gives CASSPRQGKETQYF.

This clonotype appeared a few times. The chain uses TRBV12-3 or TRBV12-4 and TRBJ2-7; D is perhaps TRBD1 or TRBD2 (5 bases each). V lost 7 bases and J lost 0, with 16 bases in between. The CDR3 totals 15 residues. The DNA of the CDR3 is TGTGCCAGCACCTTAACTATGGGGACCTCCTACGAGCAGTACTTC. Encoded protein: CASTLTMGTSYEQYF.